This TCR beta chain was captured in a study of T cells in lung cancer brain metastases. Study results and caveats: Brain metastases had fewer unique productive clones than primaries (median approximately 1,600 versus 4,100).

Turning to this clone: Its antigen is not known.

The V end lost 3 bases, the J end lost 7 bases, and 10 bases lay between the germline ends. The CDR3 is 14 residues long. Germline V gene lookup returns CDR1 MNHNS and CDR2 SASEGT. The method was immunoSEQ multiplex PCR; TCRdb's version includes in-frame clones alone and lacks a portion of them. The sample carries a few thousand clones, about 88% recorded once. The clonotype originates from a woman in her 50s with non-small cell lung cancer. Sequencing used tumor tissue from the primary lung tumor. The chain recombines TRBV6-1 with TRBJ1-6, with D possibly TRBD1 on 5 matching bases. The CDR3 coding sequence is TGTGCCAGCAGTGAGGGGCAAACCAATTCACCCCTCCACTTT. It specifies CASSEGQTNSPLHF.